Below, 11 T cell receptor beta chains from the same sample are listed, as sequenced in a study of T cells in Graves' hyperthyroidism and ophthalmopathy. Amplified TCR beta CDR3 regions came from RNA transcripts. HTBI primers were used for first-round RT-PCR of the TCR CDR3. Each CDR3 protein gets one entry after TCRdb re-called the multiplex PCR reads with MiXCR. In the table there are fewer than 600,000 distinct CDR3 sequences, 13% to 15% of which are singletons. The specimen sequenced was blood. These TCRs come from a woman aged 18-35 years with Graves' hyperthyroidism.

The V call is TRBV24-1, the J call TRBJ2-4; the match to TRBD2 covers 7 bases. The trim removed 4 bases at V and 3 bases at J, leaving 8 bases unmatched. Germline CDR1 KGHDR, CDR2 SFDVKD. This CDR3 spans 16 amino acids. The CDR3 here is CATSEAGVLDKNIQYF. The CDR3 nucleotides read TGTGCCACCAGTGAGGCGGGAGTCTTGGACAAAAACATTCAGTACTTC.

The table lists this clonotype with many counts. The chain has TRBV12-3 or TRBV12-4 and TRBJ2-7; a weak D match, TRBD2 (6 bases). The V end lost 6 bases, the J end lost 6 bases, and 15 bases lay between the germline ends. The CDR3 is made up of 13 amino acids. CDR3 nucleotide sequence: TGTGCCAGCAGGCGGGACTTTGCAGGCGAGCAGTACGTC. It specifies CASRRDFAGEQYV.

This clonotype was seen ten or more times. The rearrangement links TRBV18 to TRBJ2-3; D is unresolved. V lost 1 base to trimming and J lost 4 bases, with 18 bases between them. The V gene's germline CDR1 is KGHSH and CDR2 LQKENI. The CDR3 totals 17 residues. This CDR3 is CASSPQSYRSAADTQYF. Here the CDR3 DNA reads TGTGCCAGCTCACCACAGAGTTATCGCAGTGCAGCAGATACGCAGTATTTT.

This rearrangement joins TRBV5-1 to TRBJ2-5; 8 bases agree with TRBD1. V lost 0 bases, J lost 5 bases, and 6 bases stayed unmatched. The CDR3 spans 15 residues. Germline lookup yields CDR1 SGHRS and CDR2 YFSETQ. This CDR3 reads CASSLGTGYGETQYF. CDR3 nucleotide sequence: TGCGCCAGCAGCTTGGGGACAGGGTATGGGGAGACCCAGTACTTC.

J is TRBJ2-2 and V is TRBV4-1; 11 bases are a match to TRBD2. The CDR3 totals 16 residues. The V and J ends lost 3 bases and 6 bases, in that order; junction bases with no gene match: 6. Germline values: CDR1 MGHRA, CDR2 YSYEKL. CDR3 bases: TGCGCCAGCAGCCACGATATAGCGGGAGGGCCCGGGGAGCTGTTTTTT. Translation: CASSHDIAGGPGELFF.

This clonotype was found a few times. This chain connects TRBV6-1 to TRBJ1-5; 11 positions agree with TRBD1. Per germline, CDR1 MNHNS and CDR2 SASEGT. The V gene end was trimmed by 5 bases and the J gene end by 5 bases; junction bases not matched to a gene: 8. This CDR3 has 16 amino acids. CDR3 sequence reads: CASSSRDRGGDQPQHF. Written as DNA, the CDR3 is TGTGCCAGCAGTTCCCGGGACAGGGGGGGGGATCAGCCCCAGCATTTT.

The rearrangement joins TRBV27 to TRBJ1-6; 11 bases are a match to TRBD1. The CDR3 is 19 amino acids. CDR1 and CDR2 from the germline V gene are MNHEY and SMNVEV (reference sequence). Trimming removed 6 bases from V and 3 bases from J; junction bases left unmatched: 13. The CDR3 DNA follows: TGTGCCAGCAGGGATGGGGGACAGGGGGTGCCTTTCTATAATTCACCCCTCCACTTT. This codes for CASRDGGQGVPFYNSPLHF.

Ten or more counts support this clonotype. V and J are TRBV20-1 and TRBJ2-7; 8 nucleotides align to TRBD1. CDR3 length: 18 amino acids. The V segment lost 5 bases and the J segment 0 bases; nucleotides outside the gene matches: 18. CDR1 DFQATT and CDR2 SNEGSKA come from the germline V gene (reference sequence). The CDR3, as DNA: TGCAGTGCTTCCTCCCCCCGTGCAGGGGGCGACTTCTCCTACGAGCAGTACTTC. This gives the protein CSASSPRAGGDFSYEQYF.

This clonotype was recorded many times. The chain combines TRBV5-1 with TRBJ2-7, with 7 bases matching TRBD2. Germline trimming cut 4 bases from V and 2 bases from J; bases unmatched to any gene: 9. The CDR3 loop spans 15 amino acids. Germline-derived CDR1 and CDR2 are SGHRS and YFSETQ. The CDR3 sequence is CASSPLASGAYEQYF. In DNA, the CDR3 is TGCGCCAGCAGCCCTTTGGCTAGCGGAGCCTACGAGCAGTACTTC.

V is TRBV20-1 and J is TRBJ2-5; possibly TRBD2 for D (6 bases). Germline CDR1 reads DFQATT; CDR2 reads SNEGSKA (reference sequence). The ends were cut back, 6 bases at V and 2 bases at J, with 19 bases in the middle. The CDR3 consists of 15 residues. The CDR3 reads CSAQGGNTLQETQYF. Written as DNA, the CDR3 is TGCAGTGCCCAGGGAGGTAATACCCTACAAGAGACCCAGTACTTC.

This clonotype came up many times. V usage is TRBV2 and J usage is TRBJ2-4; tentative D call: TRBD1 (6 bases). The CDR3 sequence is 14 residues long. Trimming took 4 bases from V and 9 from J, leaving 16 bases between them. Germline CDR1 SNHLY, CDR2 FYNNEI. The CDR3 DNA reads TGTGCCAGCAGTGGAAGGGCAGGGGATACCATTCAGTACTTC. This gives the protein CASSGRAGDTIQYF.